The 13 T cell receptor beta chains reported below all come from one sample, sequenced in a study of blood T cell repertoires in COVID-19. Sequencing used immunoSEQ multiplex PCR; TCRdb keeps in-frame clones, though not all of them. This sample has about 85,000 clones, with around 85% found just once. Sequenced sample: peripheral blood. Receptors were obtained from a man between 60 and 70 years old with acute or convalescent COVID-19.

V gene TRBV19 combines with J gene TRBJ2-3; TRBD2 matches at 8 bases. Germline V gene data show CDR1 as LNHDA and CDR2 as SQIVND (reference sequence). There are 19 residues in the CDR3. The CDR3 sequence is CAPVIHLGISGGSTDTQYF. CDR3 DNA sequence: TGTGCTCCAGTAATCCACTTGGGAATAAGCGGGGGTAGCACAGATACGCAGTATTTT.

This chain links TRBV21-1 with TRBJ1-4; the table's D call of TRBD1 was not tested on the DNA. TRBV21-1 corresponds to a pseudogene. CDR3 length equals 15 residues. Written as DNA, the CDR3 is TGTGCCAGCAGCCTCCGGACAGCAACTAATGAAAAACTGTTTTTT. This translates into CASSLRTATNEKLFF.

This chain links TRBV3-1 (or the pseudogene TRBV3-2) with TRBJ1-1, with D maybe TRBD1 (6 bases). This CDR3 has 15 residues. V was shortened by 3 bases and J by 1 base, with 12 bases between the two germline ends. Germline loops: CDR1 LGHDT, CDR2 YNNKEL (reference sequence). CDR3 DNA sequence: TGTGCCAGCAGCCACCAGGGGAAGACGAACACTGAAGCTTTCTTT. This translates into CASSHQGKTNTEAFF.

CDR3 sequence reads: CASSLAEYGYTF. The CDR3 region has the DNA TGTGCCAGCAGTTTAGCGGAGTATGGCTACACCTTC. The chain has TRBV12-3 or TRBV12-4 and TRBJ1-2, with D unclear. Trimming took off 0 bases at V and 5 bases at J, with 4 bases between the two ends. The CDR3 covers 12 residues.

The chain carries TRBV5-1 and TRBJ2-7, with D possibly matching TRBD1 (6 bases). Trimming removed 1 base at V and 3 bases at J, with 11 bases between. This CDR3 contains 14 residues. Germline values: CDR1 SGHRS, CDR2 YFSETQ. The CDR3 DNA follows: TGCGCCAGCAGCTTGACCGAACAGGGCTACGAGCAGTACTTC. Protein product: CASSLTEQGYEQYF.

V usage is TRBV7-2 and J usage is TRBJ2-7; 7 bases align to TRBD1. Germline lookup yields CDR1 SGHTA and CDR2 FQGNSA. The length of the CDR3 is 15 residues. V lost 5 bases to trimming and J lost 0 bases; unmatched junction nucleotides: 7. The CDR3, as DNA: TGTGCCAGCAGCCCGACAGGGCAGAGCTCCTACGAGCAGTACTTC. Its protein is CASSPTGQSSYEQYF.

In this sample, this clone turned up a few times. The V gene is TRBV7-9, the J gene TRBJ1-3; 7 positions match TRBD1. There are 15 residues in the CDR3. J was trimmed by 0 bases and V by 4 bases; bases with no gene match: 3. CDR1 SEHNR and CDR2 FQNEAQ come from the germline V gene (reference sequence). The CDR3 DNA reads TGTGCCAGCAGCTCGACAGGGTTCTCTGGAAACACCATATATTTT. Amino acids: CASSSTGFSGNTIYF.

The V call is TRBV12-3 or TRBV12-4, the J call TRBJ1-2, with D possibly matching TRBD1 (5 bases). Trimming pared 7 bases from V and 4 bases from J, leaving 13 bases between. This CDR3 has 13 residues. The CDR3 DNA reads TGTGCCAGCACCCCAGACAGCTTCTATGGCTACACCTTC. It codes for CASTPDSFYGYTF.

The CDR3 here is CATGTSGGGYTGELFF. In DNA form, the CDR3 reads TGTGCCACCGGGACTAGCGGGGGGGGGTACACCGGGGAGCTGTTTTTT. The chain employs TRBV5-4 and TRBJ2-2; TRBD2 agrees at 16 bases. This CDR3 region has 16 residues. The trim removed 9 bases at V and 3 bases at J, leaving 5 bases unmatched. The germline V gene has CDR1 SGHNT and CDR2 YYREEE (reference sequence). Full variable domain (outside the CDR3, taken from reference TRBV5-4 and TRBJ2-2): ETGVTQSPTHLIKTRGQQVTLRCSSQSGHNTVSWYQQALGQGPQFIFQYYREEENGRGNFPPRFSGLQFPNYSSELNVNALELDDSALYLCATGTSGGGYTGELFFGEGSRLTVL.

The chain links TRBV9 to TRBJ2-1; maybe TRBD1 (6 bases). The CDR3 is 16 amino acids. Trimming took 0 bases from V and 4 from J, leaving 14 bases between them. Germline CDR1 is SGDLS and CDR2 is YYNGEE. The CDR3 DNA reads TGTGCCAGCAGCGTAGTAGACAGGTCCCCTTACAATGAGCAGTTCTTC. It yields the protein CASSVVDRSPYNEQFF.

The V call is TRBV5-4, the J call TRBJ2-3; 15 bases fit TRBD2. Looked up from germline, CDR1 is SGHNT and CDR2 is YYREEE (reference sequence). V shed 0 bases, J shed 3 bases, and the junction held 2 bases outside the gene matches. The CDR3 has 17 amino acids. CDR3 protein: CASSLEGTSGGTDTQYF. In DNA, the CDR3 is TGTGCCAGCAGCTTGGAGGGGACTAGCGGGGGGACAGATACGCAGTATTTT. Based on the CDR3 plus reference TRBV5-4 and TRBJ2-3, the full variable domain is ETGVTQSPTHLIKTRGQQVTLRCSSQSGHNTVSWYQQALGQGPQFIFQYYREEENGRGNFPPRFSGLQFPNYSSELNVNALELDDSALYLCASSLEGTSGGTDTQYFGPGTRLTVL.

The chain combines TRBV12-5 with TRBJ1-2; 9 positions agree with TRBD1. The CDR3 totals 12 residues. V lost 9 bases, J lost 2 bases, and 1 base stayed unmatched. Germline V gene sequence: CDR1 LGHNT, CDR2 FRNRAP. The CDR3 here is CASGQGNYGYTF. The DNA of the CDR3 is TGTGCTAGCGGACAGGGGAACTATGGCTACACCTTC.

V and J are TRBV11-2 and TRBJ1-5; tentatively, D is TRBD1 (6 bases). V lost 5 bases and J lost 4, with 15 bases in between. This CDR3 region has 15 residues. CDR1 is SGHAT, CDR2 FQNNGV, per germline. As DNA, the CDR3 is TGTGCCAGCAGCGTGTCACAGGGTAGTAATCAGCCCCAGCATTTT. Protein product: CASSVSQGSNQPQHF.